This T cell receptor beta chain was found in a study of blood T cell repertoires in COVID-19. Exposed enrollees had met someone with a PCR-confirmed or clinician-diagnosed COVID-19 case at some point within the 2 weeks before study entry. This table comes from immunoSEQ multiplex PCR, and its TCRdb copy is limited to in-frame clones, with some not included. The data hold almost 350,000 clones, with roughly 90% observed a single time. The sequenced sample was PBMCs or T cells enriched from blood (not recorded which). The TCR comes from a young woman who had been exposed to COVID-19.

The CDR3 DNA sequence: TGTGCCAGCAGCTTAGGACAGGGTTTGGGCAATCAGCCCCAGCATTTT. As protein: CASSLGQGLGNQPQHF. The rearrangement links TRBV7-8 to TRBJ1-5; TRBD1 aligns across 7 bases. The CDR3 runs 16 residues. Germline values: CDR1 SGHVS, CDR2 FQNEAQ. The V segment lost 1 base and the J segment 2 bases; nucleotides outside the gene matches: 5.